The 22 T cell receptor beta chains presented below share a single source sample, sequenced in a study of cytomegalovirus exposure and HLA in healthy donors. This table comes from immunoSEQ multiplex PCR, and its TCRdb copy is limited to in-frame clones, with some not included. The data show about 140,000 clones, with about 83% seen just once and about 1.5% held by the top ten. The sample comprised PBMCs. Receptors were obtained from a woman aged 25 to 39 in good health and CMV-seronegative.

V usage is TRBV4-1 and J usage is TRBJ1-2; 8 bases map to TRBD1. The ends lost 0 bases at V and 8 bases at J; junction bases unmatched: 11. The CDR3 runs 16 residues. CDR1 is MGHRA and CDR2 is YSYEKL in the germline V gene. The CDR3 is CASSQEGTGRTGGYTF. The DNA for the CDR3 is TGCGCCAGCAGCCAAGAGGGGACAGGTCGTACAGGGGGCTACACCTTC.

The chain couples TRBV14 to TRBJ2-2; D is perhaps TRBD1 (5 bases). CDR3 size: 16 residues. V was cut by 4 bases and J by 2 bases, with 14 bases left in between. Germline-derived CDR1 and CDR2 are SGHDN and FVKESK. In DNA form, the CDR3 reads TGTGCCAGCAGCCCCTGGAAGGGGCAAAACACCGGGGAGCTGTTTTTT. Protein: CASSPWKGQNTGELFF.

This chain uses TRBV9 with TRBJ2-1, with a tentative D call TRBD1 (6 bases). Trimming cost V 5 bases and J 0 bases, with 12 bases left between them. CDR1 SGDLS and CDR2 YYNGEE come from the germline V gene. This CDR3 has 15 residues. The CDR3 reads CASRKGHSSYNEQFF. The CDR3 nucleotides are TGTGCCAGCAGGAAGGGACACAGCTCCTACAATGAGCAGTTCTTC. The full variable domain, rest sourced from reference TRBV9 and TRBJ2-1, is DSGVTQTPKHLITATGQRVTLRCSPRSGDLSVYWYQQSLDQGLQFLIQYYNGEERAKGNILERFSAQQFPDLHSELNLSSLELGDSALYFCASRKGHSSYNEQFFGPGTRLTVL.

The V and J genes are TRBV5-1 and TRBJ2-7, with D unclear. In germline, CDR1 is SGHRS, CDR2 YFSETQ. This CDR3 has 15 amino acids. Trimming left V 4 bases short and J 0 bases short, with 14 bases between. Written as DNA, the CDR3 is TGCGCCAGCAGCATGTCAGGTACGATCTCCTACGAGCAGTACTTC. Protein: CASSMSGTISYEQYF.

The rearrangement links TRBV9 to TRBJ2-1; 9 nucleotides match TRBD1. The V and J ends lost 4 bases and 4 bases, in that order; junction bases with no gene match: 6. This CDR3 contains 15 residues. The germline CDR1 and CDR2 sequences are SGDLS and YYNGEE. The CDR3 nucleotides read TGTGCCAGCAGCCCACGGACAGGGGATTACAATGAGCAGTTCTTC. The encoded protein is CASSPRTGDYNEQFF. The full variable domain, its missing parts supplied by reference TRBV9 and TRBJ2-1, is DSGVTQTPKHLITATGQRVTLRCSPRSGDLSVYWYQQSLDQGLQFLIQYYNGEERAKGNILERFSAQQFPDLHSELNLSSLELGDSALYFCASSPRTGDYNEQFFGPGTRLTVL.

This CDR3 is CASSYEGSRANVLTF. For the CDR3, the DNA is TGTGCCAGCAGTTACGAAGGGAGTCGAGCCAACGTCCTGACTTTC. This sequence joins TRBV6-5 and TRBJ2-6, with D maybe TRBD2 (5 bases). This CDR3 spans 15 amino acids. Germline V CDR1 and CDR2: MNHEY, SVGAGI. Trimming cost V 2 bases and J 7 bases, with 12 bases left between them.

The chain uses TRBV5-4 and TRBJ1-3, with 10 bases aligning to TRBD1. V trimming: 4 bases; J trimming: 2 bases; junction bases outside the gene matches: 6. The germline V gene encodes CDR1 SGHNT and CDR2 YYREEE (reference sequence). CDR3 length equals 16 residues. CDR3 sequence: CASSRGTGVTGNTIYF. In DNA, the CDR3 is TGTGCCAGCAGCAGAGGGACAGGGGTTACTGGAAACACCATATATTTT.

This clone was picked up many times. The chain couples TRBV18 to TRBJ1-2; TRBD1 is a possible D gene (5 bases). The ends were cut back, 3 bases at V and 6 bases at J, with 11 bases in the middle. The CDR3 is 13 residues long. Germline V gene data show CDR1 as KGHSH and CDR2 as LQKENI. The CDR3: CASSPRGGDGYTF. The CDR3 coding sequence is TGTGCCAGCTCACCCCGTGGGGGGGATGGCTACACCTTC.

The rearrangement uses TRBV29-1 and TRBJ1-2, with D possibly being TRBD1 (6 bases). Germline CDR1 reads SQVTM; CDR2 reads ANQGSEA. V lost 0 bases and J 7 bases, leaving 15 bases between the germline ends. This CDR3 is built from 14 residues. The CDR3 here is CSVEDPGGAGGYTF. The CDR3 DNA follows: TGCAGCGTTGAAGATCCGGGGGGGGCAGGTGGCTACACCTTC.

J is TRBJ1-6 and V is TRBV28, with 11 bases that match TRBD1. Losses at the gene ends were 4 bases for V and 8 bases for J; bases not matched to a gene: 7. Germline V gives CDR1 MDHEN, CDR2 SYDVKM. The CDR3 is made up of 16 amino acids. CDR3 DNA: TGTGCCAGCAGTTACCCTGGACAGGGGGCATATTCACCCCTCCACTTT. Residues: CASSYPGQGAYSPLHF.

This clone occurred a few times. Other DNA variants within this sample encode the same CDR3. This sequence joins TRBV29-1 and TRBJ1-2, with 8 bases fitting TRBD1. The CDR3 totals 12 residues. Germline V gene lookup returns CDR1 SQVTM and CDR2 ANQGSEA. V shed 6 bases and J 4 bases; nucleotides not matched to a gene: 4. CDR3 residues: CSVRGQGYGYTF. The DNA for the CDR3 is TGCAGCGTCCGCGGACAGGGCTATGGCTACACCTTC.

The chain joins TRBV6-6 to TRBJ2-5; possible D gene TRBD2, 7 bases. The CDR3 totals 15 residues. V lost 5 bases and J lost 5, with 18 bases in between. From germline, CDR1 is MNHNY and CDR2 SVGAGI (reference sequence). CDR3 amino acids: CASSPTRGGRETQYF. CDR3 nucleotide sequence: TGTGCCAGCAGTCCGACGAGGGGGGGCCGCGAGACCCAGTACTTC.

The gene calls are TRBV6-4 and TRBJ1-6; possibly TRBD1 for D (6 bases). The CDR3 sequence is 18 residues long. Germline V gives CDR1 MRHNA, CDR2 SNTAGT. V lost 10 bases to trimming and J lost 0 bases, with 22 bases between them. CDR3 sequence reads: CAITNAGVSNSYNSPLHF. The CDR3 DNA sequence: TGTGCCATCACTAATGCAGGGGTTAGTAACTCCTATAATTCACCCCTCCACTTT.

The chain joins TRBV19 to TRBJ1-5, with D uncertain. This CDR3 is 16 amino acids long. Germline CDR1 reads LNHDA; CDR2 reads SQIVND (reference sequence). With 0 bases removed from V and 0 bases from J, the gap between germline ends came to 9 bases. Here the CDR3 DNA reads TGTGCCAGTAGTATAGATGGAGGTTATAGCAATCAGCCCCAGCATTTT. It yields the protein CASSIDGGYSNQPQHF.

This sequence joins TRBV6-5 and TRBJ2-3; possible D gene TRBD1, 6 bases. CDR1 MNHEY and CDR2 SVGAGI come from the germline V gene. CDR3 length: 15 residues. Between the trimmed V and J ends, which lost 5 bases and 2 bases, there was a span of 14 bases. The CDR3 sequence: CASSRRGTHTDTQYF. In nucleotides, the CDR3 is TGTGCCAGCAGTCGAAGGGGGACGCACACAGATACGCAGTATTTT.

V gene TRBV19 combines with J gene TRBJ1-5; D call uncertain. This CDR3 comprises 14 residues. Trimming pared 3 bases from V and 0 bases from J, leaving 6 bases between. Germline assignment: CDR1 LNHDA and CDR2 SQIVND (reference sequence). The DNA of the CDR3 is TGTGCCAGTAGTATCCCCTATAGCAATCAGCCCCAGCATTTT. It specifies CASSIPYSNQPQHF.

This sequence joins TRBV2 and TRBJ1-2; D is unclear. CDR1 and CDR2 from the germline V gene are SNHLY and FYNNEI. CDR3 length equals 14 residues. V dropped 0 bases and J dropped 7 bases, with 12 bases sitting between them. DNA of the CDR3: TGTGCCAGCAGTGAAGCCCACTCCTCGGGTGGCTACACCTTC. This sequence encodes CASSEAHSSGGYTF.

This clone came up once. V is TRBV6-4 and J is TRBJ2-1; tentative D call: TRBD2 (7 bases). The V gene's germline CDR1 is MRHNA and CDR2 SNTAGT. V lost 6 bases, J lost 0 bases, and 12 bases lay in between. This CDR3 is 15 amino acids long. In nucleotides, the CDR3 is TGTGCCAGCAGCTTAGGGGGGGCCTCCTACAATGAGCAGTTCTTC. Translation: CASSLGGASYNEQFF.

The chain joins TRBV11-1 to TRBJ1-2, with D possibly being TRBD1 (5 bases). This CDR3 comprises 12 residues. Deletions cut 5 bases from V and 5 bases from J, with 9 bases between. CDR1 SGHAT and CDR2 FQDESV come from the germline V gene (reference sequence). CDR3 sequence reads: CASSETAYGYTF. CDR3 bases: TGTGCCAGCAGCGAGACAGCATATGGCTACACCTTC.

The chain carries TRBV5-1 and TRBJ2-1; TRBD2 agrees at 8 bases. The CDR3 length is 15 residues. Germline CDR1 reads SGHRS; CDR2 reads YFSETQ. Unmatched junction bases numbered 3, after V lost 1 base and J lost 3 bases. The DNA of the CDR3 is TGCGCCAGCAGCTTGATGCTAGCGGGCTACAATGAGCAGTTCTTC. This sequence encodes CASSLMLAGYNEQFF.

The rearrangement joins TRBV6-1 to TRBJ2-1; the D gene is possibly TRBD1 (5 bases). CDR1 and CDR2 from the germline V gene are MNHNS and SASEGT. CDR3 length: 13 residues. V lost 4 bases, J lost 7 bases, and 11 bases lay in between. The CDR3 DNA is TGTGCCAGCAGTGGAACCCCAGGGAATGAGCAGTTCTTC. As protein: CASSGTPGNEQFF.

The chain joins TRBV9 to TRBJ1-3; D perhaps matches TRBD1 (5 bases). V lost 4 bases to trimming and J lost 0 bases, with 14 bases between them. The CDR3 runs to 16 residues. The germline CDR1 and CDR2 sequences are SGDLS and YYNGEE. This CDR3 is CASSPRDSYSGNTIYF. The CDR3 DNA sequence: TGTGCCAGCAGCCCCCGGGACTCATACTCTGGAAACACCATATATTTT. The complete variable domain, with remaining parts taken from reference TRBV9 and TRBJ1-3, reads DSGVTQTPKHLITATGQRVTLRCSPRSGDLSVYWYQQSLDQGLQFLIQYYNGEERAKGNILERFSAQQFPDLHSELNLSSLELGDSALYFCASSPRDSYSGNTIYFGEGSWLTVV.